This entry lists 24 T cell receptor beta chains sequenced from one sample in a study of naive and memory T cell subsets. Both TRBC1 and TRBC2 were covered by a beta constant-region primer of two equimolar oligonucleotides. TCRdb passed the UMI-ligation and nested PCR reads through MiXCR, listing each CDR3 protein once. The data show tens of thousands of distinct CDR3 sequences, 7% to 7.5% seen once. Sequenced sample: central memory CD4+ T cells from blood. The receptors come from a human donor in good health.

This clonotype occurred a few times. The V call is TRBV5-6, the J call TRBJ2-1; 7 nucleotides line up with TRBD2. CDR1 is SGHDT, CDR2 YYEEEE, per germline. This CDR3 has 15 amino acids. V lost 1 base, J lost 7 bases, and 8 bases stayed unmatched. In DNA, the CDR3 is TGTGCCAGCAGCTTGAAAGGGGAGGGGAGGAATGAGCAGTTCTTC. Translated: CASSLKGEGRNEQFF.

The rearrangement joins TRBV14 to TRBJ1-1; 9 nucleotides align to TRBD1. The CDR3 length is 15 residues. V trimming: 7 bases; J trimming: 7 bases; junction bases outside the gene matches: 13. CDR1 and CDR2 from the germline V gene are SGHDN and FVKESK. The CDR3: CASKDRRTGGDEAFF. Here the CDR3 DNA reads TGTGCCAGCAAAGACCGTAGAACAGGGGGCGATGAAGCTTTCTTT.

This clonotype came up many times. The chain uses TRBV24-1 and TRBJ1-2; D is unresolved. The CDR3 runs 11 residues. Trimming left V 2 bases short and J 8 bases short, with 5 bases between. CDR1 and CDR2 (germline): KGHDR, SFDVKD. CDR3 in amino acids: CATSDSEGYTF. The DNA for the CDR3 is TGTGCCACCAGTGATTCTGAGGGCTACACCTTC.

The chain joins TRBV20-1 to TRBJ1-5; a possible D gene is TRBD1 (5 bases). Trimming pared 2 bases from V and 5 bases from J, leaving 13 bases between. Germline V CDR1 and CDR2: DFQATT, SNEGSKA (reference sequence). This CDR3 spans 14 amino acids. CDR3 nucleotides: TGCAGTGCTAGACTGGGGCAGGGCGATCAGCCCCAGCATTTT. The encoded protein is CSARLGQGDQPQHF.

This clonotype was picked up many times. This chain links TRBV20-1 with TRBJ2-1; 10 positions match TRBD1. Germline V gene sequence: CDR1 DFQATT, CDR2 SNEGSKA (reference sequence). CDR3 length: 15 residues. With V trimmed by 4 bases and J by 10 bases, 13 bases remained unmatched. CDR3 nucleotides: TGCAGTGCTAAATCGACAGGGGGCGCATCATCCGAGCAGTTCTTC. Amino acid sequence: CSAKSTGGASSEQFF.

This clonotype showed up just a few times. The CDR3, as DNA: TGTGCCAGCAGGGGCGGCCCAGCGGGGACGCAGTATTTT. Its translation is CASRGGPAGTQYF. This chain joins TRBV12-3 or TRBV12-4 and TRBJ2-3; 7 bases match TRBD2. Trimming removed 6 bases from V and 9 bases from J; junction bases left unmatched: 9. CDR3 size: 13 residues.

This clonotype was seen ten or more times. The gene calls are TRBV7-2 and TRBJ1-2; D uncertain. The CDR3 loop spans 14 amino acids. The germline V gene has CDR1 SGHTA and CDR2 FQGNSA. V was clipped by 1 base and J by 8 bases, with 14 bases between them. CDR3 sequence reads: CASSLEWSSGGYTF. The CDR3 bases are TGTGCCAGCAGCTTAGAGTGGAGCTCGGGCGGCTACACCTTC.

This clonotype was seen many times. V and J are TRBV20-1 and TRBJ2-3; D may be TRBD2 (6 bases). Per the germline V gene, CDR1 is DFQATT and CDR2 is SNEGSKA (reference sequence). V was cut by 3 bases and J by 4 bases, with 14 bases left in between. This CDR3 spans 14 amino acids. The CDR3 reads CSARGSLAPDTQYF. CDR3 coding DNA: TGCAGTGCTAGGGGTTCTCTAGCGCCAGATACGCAGTATTTT.

This clonotype was detected many times. The rearrangement joins TRBV12-3 or TRBV12-4 to TRBJ2-2; 9 bases match TRBD1. V gave up 6 bases and J gave up 0 bases; unmatched junction bases: 2. The length of the CDR3 is 15 residues. The DNA of the CDR3 is TGTGCCAGCAGGCGACAGGGGGCGAACACCGGGGAGCTGTTTTTT. Translation: CASRRQGANTGELFF.

This clonotype came up many times. The chain is built from TRBV12-3 or TRBV12-4 and TRBJ1-5, with unresolved D. The V end lost 4 bases, the J end lost 7 bases, and 14 bases lay between the germline ends. There are 14 residues in the CDR3. The DNA for the CDR3 is TGTGCCAGCAGTTCTGACTCTCACGTACAGCCCCAGCATTTT. The encoded protein is CASSSDSHVQPQHF.

Points on this clonotype: It may be a read error: a sequence one base away is much more abundant. V usage is TRBV5-1 and J usage is TRBJ1-4; no clear D gene. This CDR3 has 13 residues. Between the trimmed V and J ends, which lost 3 bases and 5 bases, there was a span of 8 bases. The germline gives CDR1 SGHRS, CDR2 YFSETQ. The CDR3 bases are TGCGCCAGCAGCTCAGACCCGAATGAAAAACTGTTTTTT. Translating gives CASSSDPNEKLFF.

This clonotype was counted a few times. This chain connects TRBV6-2 or TRBV6-3 to TRBJ2-4; 7 nucleotides line up with TRBD1. This CDR3 is built from 16 residues. V lost 8 bases to trimming and J lost 0 bases; unmatched junction nucleotides: 10. CDR1 is MNHEY and CDR2 is SVGEGT in the germline V gene. The CDR3 DNA is TGTGCCAGCCAGAGGGACAGCCGTTTAGCCAAAAACATTCAGTACTTC. It is translated as CASQRDSRLAKNIQYF.

This clonotype was counted many times. The V call is TRBV5-5, the J call TRBJ2-7; the D is unclear. The CDR3 totals 14 residues. Germline CDR1 and CDR2: SGHKS and YYEKEE (reference sequence). V lost 1 base, J lost 2 bases, and 10 bases lay in between. For the CDR3, the DNA is TGTGCCAGCAGCTTGCGTCCGGGCACCTACGAGCAGTACTTC. This encodes CASSLRPGTYEQYF.

This clonotype appeared many times. The chain uses TRBV29-1 and TRBJ2-1; TRBD2 matches at 7 bases. Germline CDR1 is SQVTM and CDR2 is ANQGSEA. Trimming took 4 bases from V and 6 from J; bases not matched to a gene: 9. The CDR3 covers 14 residues. The CDR3 coding sequence is TGCAGCGTTGCAGTCGGGAGGAACCCCAATGAGCAGTTCTTC. It translates to CSVAVGRNPNEQFF.

V usage is TRBV20-1 and J usage is TRBJ1-3; D is perhaps TRBD1 (5 bases). V was clipped by 5 bases and J by 1 base, with 15 bases between them. This CDR3 has 15 amino acids. The germline gives CDR1 DFQATT, CDR2 SNEGSKA (reference sequence). The CDR3 region has the DNA TGCAGTGCTCGGGGTGGGGGGGGTTCTGGAAACACCATATATTTT. This codes for CSARGGGGSGNTIYF.

The rearrangement joins TRBV4-3 to TRBJ2-1; tentative D call: TRBD2 (5 bases). CDR1 is LGHNA and CDR2 is YSLEER in the germline V gene. This CDR3 contains 16 residues. V was pared by 1 base and J by 1 base, with 11 bases between. The CDR3 sequence: CASSQVTGRSYNEQFF. In DNA form, the CDR3 reads TGCGCCAGCAGCCAAGTGACTGGGAGATCCTACAATGAGCAGTTCTTC.

With regard to this clonotype: One end of the junction fails to match germline, which may point to a read error. The chain combines TRBV18 with TRBJ2-2; either TRBD1 or TRBD2 may fit D (5 bases each). There are 13 residues in the CDR3. Germline V gene lookup returns CDR1 KGHSH and CDR2 LQKENI. The CDR3 region has the DNA TGTGCCAGCTCACCACAGGGGACCGTGGAGCTGTTTTTT. It codes for CASSPQGTVELFF.

Comment on this clonotype: Relative to the germline gene, one junction end is altered; a read error may explain this. The chain joins TRBV12-3 or TRBV12-4 to TRBJ2-7; no reliable D call. The CDR3 runs 11 residues. The CDR3 DNA reads TGTGCCAGCAGATTAGTTGGCGAGCAGTACTTC. It is translated as CASRLVGEQYF.

In this sample, this clonotype turned up many times. An end of the junction differs from the germline gene, which may be a read error. This sequence joins TRBV7-3 and TRBJ2-7, with 10 bases matching TRBD1. Looked up from germline, CDR1 is SGHTA and CDR2 is FQGTGA. The CDR3 extends over 16 amino acids. This CDR3 is CASSLKGDRGSHEQYF. CDR3 bases: TGTGCCAGCAGCTTAAAAGGGGACAGGGGCTCCCACGAGCAGTACTTC.

This clonotype was counted ten times or more. CDR3 in amino acids: CASSPGTSGGSNEQFF. CDR3 in DNA: TGCGCCAGCAGCCCTGGCACTAGCGGGGGAAGCAATGAGCAGTTCTTC. The chain carries TRBV5-1 and TRBJ2-1; 11 nucleotides line up with TRBD2. The germline V gene encodes CDR1 SGHRS and CDR2 YFSETQ. The junction had 9 bases not matched to a gene; V was cut back by 4 bases and J by 6 bases. The CDR3 loop spans 16 amino acids.

This clonotype showed up many times. The chain uses TRBV3-1 and TRBJ2-7; D not resolved. Germline values: CDR1 LGHDT, CDR2 YNNKEL (reference sequence). V was clipped by 0 bases and J by 7 bases, with 16 bases between them. This CDR3 region has 15 residues. CDR3 DNA: TGTGCCAGCAGCCAAGATGCCGGGCCCGAGAGGGAGCAGTACTTC. It translates to CASSQDAGPEREQYF.

The table lists this clonotype with many counts. The genes are TRBV12-5 and TRBJ2-3; D ambiguous. The CDR3 extends over 12 amino acids. Germline V lookup: CDR1 LGHNT, CDR2 FRNRAP. Trimming took 1 base from V and 3 from J, leaving 2 bases between them. Here the CDR3 reads CASGLETDTQYF. CDR3 nucleotide sequence: TGTGCTAGTGGTTTGGAAACAGATACGCAGTATTTT.

This clonotype was recorded many times. This chain connects TRBV19 to TRBJ1-2, with D unclear. Looked up from germline, CDR1 is LNHDA and CDR2 is SQIVND (reference sequence). Trimming took 7 bases from V and 6 from J, leaving 24 bases between them. The CDR3 runs to 16 residues. Written as DNA, the CDR3 is TGTGCCAGTACCAATCCGACGATGGGAGTCTATCATGGCTACACCTTC. It encodes CASTNPTMGVYHGYTF.

This clonotype was recorded many times. This sequence joins TRBV20-1 and TRBJ1-2; D is unresolved. Trimming left V 0 bases short and J 4 bases short, with 15 bases between. The CDR3 is made up of 15 amino acids. Germline CDR1 reads DFQATT; CDR2 reads SNEGSKA (reference sequence). CDR3 amino acids: CSARDSLAESYGYTF. CDR3 sequence (DNA): TGCAGTGCTAGAGATTCCCTTGCAGAAAGCTATGGCTACACCTTC.